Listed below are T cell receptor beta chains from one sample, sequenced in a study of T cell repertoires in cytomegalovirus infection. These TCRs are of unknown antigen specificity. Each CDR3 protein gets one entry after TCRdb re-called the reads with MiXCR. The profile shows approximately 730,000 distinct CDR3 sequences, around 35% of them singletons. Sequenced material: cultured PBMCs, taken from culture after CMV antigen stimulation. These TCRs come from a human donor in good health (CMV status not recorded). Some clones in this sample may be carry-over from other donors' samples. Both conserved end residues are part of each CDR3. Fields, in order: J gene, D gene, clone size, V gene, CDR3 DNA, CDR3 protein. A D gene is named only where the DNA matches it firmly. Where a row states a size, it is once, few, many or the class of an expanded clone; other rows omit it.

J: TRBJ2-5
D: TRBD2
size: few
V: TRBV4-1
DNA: TGCGCCAGCAGCCTGGGGGGGGATCAGACCCAGTACTTC
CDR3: CASSLGGDQTQYF

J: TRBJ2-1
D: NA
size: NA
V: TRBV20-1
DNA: TGCAGTGCTACGGGGAATCCCAATGAGCAGTTCTTC
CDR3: CSATGNPNEQFF

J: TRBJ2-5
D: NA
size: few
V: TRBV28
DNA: TGTGCCAGCAGCCCCGGGGGCGTAGAGACCCAGTACTTC
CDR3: CASSPGGVETQYF

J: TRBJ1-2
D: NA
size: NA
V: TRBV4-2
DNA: TGTGCCAGCAGCCAAGACGTCGGAGCTAACTATGGCTACACCTTC
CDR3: CASSQDVGANYGYTF

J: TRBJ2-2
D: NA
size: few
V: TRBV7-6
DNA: TGTGCCAGCAGCTTAGCGAGGGAAACCGGGGAGCTGTTTTTT
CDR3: CASSLARETGELFF

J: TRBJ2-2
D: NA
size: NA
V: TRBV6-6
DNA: TGTGCCAGCAGTTGGGGACAACCCGGGGAGCTGTTTTTT
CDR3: CASSWGQPGELFF

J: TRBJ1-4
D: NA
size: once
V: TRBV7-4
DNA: TGTGCCAGCAGCTTGGGGGCGCGGAATAATGAAAAACTGTTTTTT
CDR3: CASSLGARNNEKLFF

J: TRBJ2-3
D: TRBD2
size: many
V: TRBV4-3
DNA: TGCGCCAGCAGCCAAGAGGGGAAGCGGGAGACAGATACGCAGTATTTT
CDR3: CASSQEGKRETDTQYF

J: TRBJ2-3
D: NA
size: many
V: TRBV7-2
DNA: TGTGCCAGCAACAAGCCAGACTTTACCGTTGGATGGTACACAGATACGCAGTATTTT
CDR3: CASNKPDFTVGWYTDTQYF

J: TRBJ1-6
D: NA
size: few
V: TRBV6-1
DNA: TGTGCCAGCAGGACCGGGACTCAGGATTCACCCCTCCACTTT
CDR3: CASRTGTQDSPLHF

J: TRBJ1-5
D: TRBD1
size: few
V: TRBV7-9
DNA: TGTGCCAGCAGCTTAGAGGGTATTGGACAGGGGGGAAGTCAGCCCCAGCATTTT
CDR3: CASSLEGIGQGGSQPQHF

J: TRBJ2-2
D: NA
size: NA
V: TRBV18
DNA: TGTGCCAGCTCACCACTGGGTTCCGGGGAGCTGTTTTTT
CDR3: CASSPLGSGELFF

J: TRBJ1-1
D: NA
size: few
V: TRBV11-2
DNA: TGTGCCAGCAGCCCCCTCAGGGGAAAGAACACTGAAGCTTTCTTT
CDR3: CASSPLRGKNTEAFF

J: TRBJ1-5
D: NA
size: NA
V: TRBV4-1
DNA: TGCGCCAGCAGCCAAGAGGGGGTGGCAGGCCAGCCCCAGCATTTT
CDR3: CASSQEGVAGQPQHF

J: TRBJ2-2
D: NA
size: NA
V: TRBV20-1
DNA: TGCAGTGCTAGAGATGGGGCTTTGAACACCGGGGAGCTGTTTTTT
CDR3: CSARDGALNTGELFF

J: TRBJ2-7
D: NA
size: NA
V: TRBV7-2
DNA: TGTGTCAGCAGCCCCCGCCTCCTCTCCTACGAGCAGTACTTC
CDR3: CVSSPRLLSYEQYF

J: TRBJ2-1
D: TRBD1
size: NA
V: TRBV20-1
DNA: TGCAGCGCGGAAGAGGGACAGGGTTACAATGAGCAGTTCTTC
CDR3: CSAEEGQGYNEQFF

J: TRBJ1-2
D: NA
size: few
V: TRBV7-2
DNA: TGTGCCAGCAGCCCCCAGAAGGGGGACTATGGCTACACCTTC
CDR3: CASSPQKGDYGYTF

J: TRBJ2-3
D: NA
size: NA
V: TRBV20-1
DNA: TGCAGTGCTAGTTCCCCGGCGGATACGCAGTATTTT
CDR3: CSASSPADTQYF

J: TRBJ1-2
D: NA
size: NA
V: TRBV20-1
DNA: TGCAGTGCTAGAACCGCGTCTAGATCGGGCTACACCTTC
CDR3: CSARTASRSGYTF

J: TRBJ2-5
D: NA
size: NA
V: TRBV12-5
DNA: TGTGCTAGTGGTTTGGGCATACAAGAGACCCAGTACTTC
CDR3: CASGLGIQETQYF

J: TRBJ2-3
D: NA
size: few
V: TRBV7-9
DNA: TGTGCCAGCAGCCAACCGGAGGGGGGGACGATCACAGATACGCAGTATTTT
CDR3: CASSQPEGGTITDTQYF

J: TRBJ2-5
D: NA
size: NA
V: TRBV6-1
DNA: TGTGCCAGCAGTGACCCAGGGGGGCTGCAAGAGACCCAGTACTTC
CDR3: CASSDPGGLQETQYF

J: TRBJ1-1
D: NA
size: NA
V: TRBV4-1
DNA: TGCGCCAGCAGCCAAGATCGAGAAGACACTGAAGCTTTCTTT
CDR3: CASSQDREDTEAFF

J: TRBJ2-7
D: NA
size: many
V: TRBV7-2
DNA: TGTGCCAGCAGCTTAGCCAGGCGAGACCTCTCCTACGAGCAGTACTTC
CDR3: CASSLARRDLSYEQYF